This is a list of T cell receptor beta chains from one sample in a study of blood T cell repertoires in COVID-19. Generated by immunoSEQ multiplex PCR, the TCRdb table keeps only in-frame clones and is missing some. The repertoire holds over 70,000 clones, with about 88% as singletons. The sequencing input was peripheral blood. Receptors were obtained from a human donor in a cohort sampled during active COVID-19. CDR3s include the opening cysteine and the closing phenylalanine or tryptophan. The order of the fields is clone size, J gene, CDR3 length, D gene, V gene, CDR3 protein, CDR3 DNA. D genes are given only for firm matches. Not every row has a clone size; where given, it reads once, few, many or a size class.

size: .
J: TRBJ1-5
length: 14
D: TRBD1
V: TRBV6-6
CDR3: CASRPGQRSQPQHF
DNA: TGTGCCAGCAGGCCGGGACAGCGGAGTCAGCCCCAGCATTTT

size: .
J: TRBJ1-3
length: 16
D: .
V: TRBV27
CDR3: CASSPNPDISGNTIYF
DNA: TGTGCCAGCAGTCCCAATCCGGACATCTCTGGAAACACCATATATTTT

size: .
J: TRBJ2-5
length: 14
D: .
V: TRBV19
CDR3: CASSIAHRKETQYF
DNA: TGTGCCAGTAGTATAGCACACAGAAAAGAGACCCAGTACTTC

size: .
J: TRBJ1-2
length: 16
D: .
V: TRBV7-2
CDR3: CASSPRGEGKFYGYTF
DNA: TGTGCCAGCAGCCCTCGCGGGGAGGGTAAATTCTATGGCTACACCTTC

size: .
J: TRBJ2-2
length: 17
D: TRBD1
V: TRBV5-1
CDR3: CASSLATGGVGTGELFF
DNA: TGCGCCAGCAGCTTGGCGACAGGGGGCGTCGGCACCGGGGAGCTGTTTTTT

size: few
J: TRBJ1-2
length: 15
D: TRBD1
V: TRBV28
CDR3: CASSLGTGLSYGYTF
DNA: TGTGCCAGCAGTTTAGGGACAGGGCTAAGCTATGGCTACACCTTC

size: .
J: TRBJ2-3
length: 13
D: .
V: TRBV11-2
CDR3: CASSFRLQDTQYF
DNA: TGTGCCAGCAGCTTCCGACTGCAAGATACGCAGTATTTT

size: .
J: TRBJ2-1
length: 16
D: TRBD2
V: TRBV27
CDR3: CASSLRLAGAYNEQFF
DNA: TGTGCCAGCAGTTTAAGACTAGCGGGAGCCTACAATGAGCAGTTCTTC

size: .
J: TRBJ2-3
length: 15
D: TRBD2
V: TRBV19
CDR3: CASSIGGSAQDTQYF
DNA: TGTGCCAGTAGTATCGGCGGGAGTGCTCAAGATACGCAGTATTTT

size: .
J: TRBJ2-1
length: 17
D: .
V: TRBV7-9
CDR3: CASSSMGGTYGANEQFF
DNA: TGTGCCAGCAGCTCCATGGGGGGGACATATGGGGCGAATGAGCAGTTCTTC

size: .
J: TRBJ2-6
length: 18
D: TRBD1
V: TRBV25-1
CDR3: CASSAPTGGGSGANVLTF
DNA: TGTGCCAGCAGTGCGCCGACAGGGGGTGGCTCTGGGGCCAACGTCCTGACTTTC

size: .
J: TRBJ2-2
length: 15
D: .
V: TRBV5-1
CDR3: CASSLQQANTGELFF
DNA: TGCGCCAGCAGCTTGCAACAAGCGAACACCGGGGAGCTGTTTTTT

size: .
J: TRBJ2-2
length: 19
D: .
V: TRBV7-2
CDR3: CASSLGPVVQGGLVGELFF
DNA: TGTGCCAGCAGCTTAGGTCCCGTAGTTCAGGGGGGACTGGTCGGGGAGCTGTTTTTT

size: .
J: TRBJ2-3
length: 15
D: .
V: TRBV2
CDR3: CASRDGPGFGDTQYF
DNA: TGTGCCAGCAGGGATGGACCGGGGTTTGGGGATACGCAGTATTTT

size: .
J: TRBJ2-3
length: 14
D: .
V: TRBV5-8
CDR3: CASSKQPATDTQYF
DNA: TGTGCCAGCAGCAAACAACCAGCGACAGATACGCAGTATTTT

size: .
J: TRBJ1-1
length: 14
D: .
V: TRBV4-1
CDR3: CASSLTEVTDEAFF
DNA: TGCGCCAGCTCACTAACGGAGGTCACCGATGAAGCTTTCTTT

size: .
J: TRBJ1-1
length: 16
D: .
V: TRBV12-5
CDR3: CASGLSRGGVHTEAFF
DNA: TGTGCTAGTGGTTTGTCCAGGGGAGGGGTCCACACTGAAGCTTTCTTT

size: .
J: TRBJ1-2
length: 12
D: .
V: TRBV7-2
CDR3: CASSPQSQGYTF
DNA: TGTGCCAGCAGCCCCCAATCCCAGGGCTACACCTTC

size: .
J: TRBJ2-6
length: 17
D: TRBD2
V: TRBV3-1/TRBV3-2
CDR3: CASTRTSGGAGANVLTF
DNA: TGTGCCAGCACCCGGACTAGCGGGGGTGCTGGGGCCAACGTCCTGACTTTC

size: once
J: TRBJ2-5
length: 13
D: TRBD2
V: TRBV10-3
CDR3: CAISRTSGETQYF
DNA: TGTGCCATCAGCCGGACTAGCGGGGAGACCCAGTACTTC

size: .
J: TRBJ2-7
length: 17
D: TRBD2
V: TRBV14
CDR3: CASSQEWLSGTAREQYF
DNA: TGTGCCAGCAGCCAAGAGTGGTTAAGCGGGACGGCGCGTGAGCAGTACTTC

size: .
J: TRBJ2-7
length: 15
D: .
V: TRBV13
CDR3: CASSLDPTASYEQYF
DNA: TGTGCCAGCAGCTTAGATCCCACAGCTTCCTACGAGCAGTACTTC

size: .
J: TRBJ2-7
length: 14
D: TRBD2
V: TRBV29-1
CDR3: CSVQGGGEGYEQYF
DNA: TGCAGCGTCCAAGGCGGGGGGGAAGGCTACGAGCAGTACTTC

size: few
J: TRBJ1-1
length: 13
D: .
V: TRBV7-9
CDR3: CASSSGAGAEAFF
DNA: TGTGCCAGCAGCTCAGGGGCGGGGGCTGAAGCTTTCTTT

size: .
J: TRBJ2-4
length: 15
D: TRBD1
V: TRBV24-1
CDR3: CATSDPDRERNIQYF
DNA: TGTGCCACCAGTGATCCAGACAGGGAACGAAACATTCAGTACTTC

size: .
J: TRBJ1-1
length: 15
D: .
V: TRBV6-5
CDR3: CASSPADPENTEAFF
DNA: TGTGCCAGCAGTCCAGCGGACCCCGAGAACACTGAAGCTTTCTTT

size: .
J: TRBJ2-7
length: 14
D: .
V: TRBV27
CDR3: CASSFSGTSYEQYF
DNA: TGTGCCAGCAGTTTTAGCGGAACGTCCTACGAGCAGTACTTC

size: .
J: TRBJ1-4
length: 16
D: TRBD1
V: TRBV11-3
CDR3: CASSPLGTGGREKLFF
DNA: TGTGCCAGCAGCCCACTCGGGACAGGGGGACGAGAAAAACTGTTTTTT

size: .
J: TRBJ2-2
length: 13
D: TRBD1
V: TRBV7-7
CDR3: CASSRTGTGELFF
DNA: TGTGCTAGCAGCCGGACAGGGACCGGGGAGCTGTTTTTT

size: .
J: TRBJ1-3
length: 14
D: .
V: TRBV5-1
CDR3: CASSLGQAGNTIYF
DNA: TGCGCCAGCAGCTTGGGACAGGCTGGAAACACCATATATTTT

size: .
J: TRBJ1-2
length: 12
D: TRBD1
V: TRBV28
CDR3: CASKRQGYGYTF
DNA: TGTGCCAGCAAGAGACAGGGGTATGGCTACACCTTC

size: .
J: TRBJ2-5
length: 15
D: TRBD1
V: TRBV5-1
CDR3: CASSGTGERGETQYF
DNA: TGCGCCAGCAGCGGGACAGGGGAGCGGGGGGAGACCCAGTACTTC

size: .
J: TRBJ2-7
length: 10
D: .
V: TRBV30
CDR3: CAWIGYEQYF
DNA: TGTGCCTGGATCGGCTACGAGCAGTACTTC

size: .
J: TRBJ2-1
length: 15
D: TRBD2
V: TRBV7-2
CDR3: CASSLLAGDYNEQFF
DNA: TGTGCCAGCAGCTTGCTAGCGGGAGACTACAATGAGCAGTTCTTC

size: .
J: TRBJ2-1
length: 15
D: TRBD1
V: TRBV4-3
CDR3: CASSQVGQGGNEQFF
DNA: TGCGCCAGCAGCCAAGTCGGACAGGGGGGCAATGAGCAGTTCTTC

size: .
J: TRBJ1-2
length: 14
D: .
V: TRBV19
CDR3: CASSLRWTDYGYTF
DNA: TGTGCCAGTAGTCTCCGGTGGACTGACTATGGCTACACCTTC

size: .
J: TRBJ2-5
length: 15
D: .
V: TRBV5-1
CDR3: CASSLAASLQETQYF
DNA: TGCGCCAGCAGCTTGGCGGCTAGCTTGCAAGAGACCCAGTACTTC

size: .
J: TRBJ2-3
length: 17
D: TRBD2
V: TRBV5-4
CDR3: CASSLAGASGRTDTQYF
DNA: TGTGCCAGCAGCTTGGCCGGGGCTAGCGGGAGGACAGATACGCAGTATTTT

size: .
J: TRBJ2-3
length: 12
D: .
V: TRBV7-2
CDR3: CASSNGVNTQYF
DNA: TGTGCCAGCAGCAACGGTGTAAATACGCAGTATTTT

size: .
J: TRBJ2-7
length: 15
D: TRBD2
V: TRBV29-1
CDR3: CSVPGGTSGRDEQYF
DNA: TGCAGCGTTCCCGGGGGGACTAGCGGGAGGGACGAGCAGTACTTC

size: .
J: TRBJ2-7
length: 13
D: TRBD1
V: TRBV28
CDR3: CASRGTGGYEQYF
DNA: TGTGCCAGCCGAGGGACAGGGGGCTACGAGCAGTACTTC

size: few
J: TRBJ2-7
length: 14
D: TRBD1
V: TRBV5-1
CDR3: CASRHGTGSYEQYF
DNA: TGCGCCAGCAGACACGGGACAGGATCCTACGAGCAGTACTTC

size: .
J: TRBJ2-1
length: 15
D: TRBD2
V: TRBV5-1
CDR3: CASSLVEAGGQVQFF
DNA: TGCGCCAGCAGCTTGGTCGAAGCGGGAGGGCAGGTGCAGTTCTTC

size: .
J: TRBJ2-1
length: 15
D: TRBD2
V: TRBV7-7
CDR3: CASSPGTSWTHEQFF
DNA: TGTGCTAGCAGCCCCGGGACTAGTTGGACCCATGAGCAGTTCTTC

size: .
J: TRBJ1-1
length: 16
D: .
V: TRBV3-1/TRBV3-2
CDR3: CASSQVMGPRIPEAFF
DNA: TGTGCCAGCAGCCAAGTTATGGGGCCCCGAATTCCTGAAGCTTTCTTT

size: .
J: TRBJ2-2
length: 15
D: .
V: TRBV5-1
CDR3: CASSGGTPGTGELFF
DNA: TGCGCCAGCAGCGGCGGGACTCCGGGCACCGGGGAGCTGTTTTTT

size: .
J: TRBJ2-3
length: 15
D: .
V: TRBV24-1
CDR3: CATSEPSRGTDTQYF
DNA: TGTGCCACCAGCGAACCTAGCCGGGGCACAGATACGCAGTATTTT